This TCR beta chain was sequenced for a study of T-cell reconstitution after alpha-beta-depleted transplantation in children. During its preparation, the TCRbeta library received unique molecular identifiers. In TCRdb, the PCR reads were re-called with MiXCR into one record per CDR3 protein. This table holds 300,000 to 400,000 distinct CDR3 sequences, about 17% found once. As to this clonotype: The antigen remains undetermined.

Study-wide findings and caveats: At the one-year point after transplant, T-cell counts and TCRbeta diversity were found to come mostly from T cells that had been newly produced. Recipient T cells and thymic progenitors that survived gave rise to the high TCRbeta diversity observed at day 60 in some patients. Alpha-beta T cells about two months after transplant reportedly derived from several hundred expanded graft clones.

Germline V gene sequence: CDR1 MGHRA, CDR2 YSYEKL. The CDR3 is 15 residues long. The V gene lost 4 bases and the J gene lost 0 bases, with 10 bases spanning the gap. This TCR came from a male patient aged 2-15 years who had a stem cell transplant for acute lymphoblastic leukemia, so the T cells may come from the graft donor. Here the sequenced sample was PBMCs, mostly from graft donor cells, taken 360 days after TCRalphabeta/CD19-depleted stem cell transplant. This chain uses TRBV4-1 with TRBJ1-3; no firm D call. DNA for the CDR3: TGCGCCAGCAGCCTATGGATTTACTCTGGAAACACCATATATTTT. Translation: CASSLWIYSGNTIYF.